This T cell receptor beta chain originates from a study of memory CD4+ T cells and cytomegalovirus serostatus. The overall study: Donors were healthy Belgian adults, 10 or so CMV seropositive and approximately 25 seronegative. General study findings and limits: Of 150 to 200 reported CMV TCRbeta sequences, some 70 were found in memory CD4+ repertoires.

This CDR3 has 12 residues. Trimming shortened V by 5 bases and J by 6 bases, and 11 bases separated the two germline ends. Germline CDR1 SGHVS, CDR2 FQNEAQ. The data were produced by immunoSEQ multiplex PCR, yet TCRdb's version contains in-frame clones alone and is incomplete. This repertoire shows roughly 50,000 clones, more than 70% found once; its top ten account for roughly 0.5%. As for this clone: Antigen specificity is unknown.

Single viable CD3+CD4+CD8-CD45RO+ cells were sorted as the memory CD4+ T cells. This clonotype was sampled from an adult in good health and CMV-seronegative. Some clones in this sample may be carry-over from other donors' samples. The J gene is TRBJ2-7, the V gene TRBV7-8; possible D gene TRBD2, 6 bases. The sequencing sample was made of memory CD4+ T cells from blood. The CDR3 DNA sequence: TGTGCCAGCAGCCTGACTAGGACCGAGCAGTACTTC. Translation: CASSLTRTEQYF.